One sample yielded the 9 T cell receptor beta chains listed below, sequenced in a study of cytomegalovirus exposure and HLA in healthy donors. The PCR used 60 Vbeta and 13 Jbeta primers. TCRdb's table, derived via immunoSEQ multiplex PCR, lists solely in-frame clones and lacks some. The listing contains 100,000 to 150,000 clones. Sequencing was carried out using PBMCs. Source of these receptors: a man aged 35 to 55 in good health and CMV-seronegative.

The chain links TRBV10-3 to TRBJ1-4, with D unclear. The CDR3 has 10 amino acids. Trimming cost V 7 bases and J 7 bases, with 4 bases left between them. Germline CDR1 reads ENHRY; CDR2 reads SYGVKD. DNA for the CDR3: TGTGCCATCATTAGTGAAAAACTGTTTTTT. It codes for CAIISEKLFF.

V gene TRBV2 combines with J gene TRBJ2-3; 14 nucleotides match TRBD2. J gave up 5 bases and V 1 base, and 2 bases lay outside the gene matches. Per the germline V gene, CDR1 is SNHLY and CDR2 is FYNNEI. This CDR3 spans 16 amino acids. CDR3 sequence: CASSEGLAGGEDTQYF. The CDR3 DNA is TGTGCCAGCAGTGAAGGACTAGCGGGAGGGGAAGATACGCAGTATTTT.

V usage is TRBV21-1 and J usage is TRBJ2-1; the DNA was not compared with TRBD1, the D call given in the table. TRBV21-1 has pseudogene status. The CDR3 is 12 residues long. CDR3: CASSKQYNEQFF. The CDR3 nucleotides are TGTGCCAGCAGCAAACAGTACAATGAGCAGTTCTTC.

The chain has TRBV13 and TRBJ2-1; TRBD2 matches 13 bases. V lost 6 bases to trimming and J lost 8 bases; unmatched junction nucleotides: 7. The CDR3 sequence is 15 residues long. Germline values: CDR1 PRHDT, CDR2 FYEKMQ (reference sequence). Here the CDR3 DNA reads TGTGCCAGCAGGGCCGGGACTAGCGGGAACCATGAGCAGTTCTTC. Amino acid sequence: CASRAGTSGNHEQFF.

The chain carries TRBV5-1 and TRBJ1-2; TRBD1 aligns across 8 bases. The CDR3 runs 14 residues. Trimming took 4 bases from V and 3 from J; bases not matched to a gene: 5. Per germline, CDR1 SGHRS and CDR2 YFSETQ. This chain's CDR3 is CASSLMTGDYGYTF. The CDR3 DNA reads TGCGCCAGCAGCCTTATGACAGGGGACTATGGCTACACCTTC.

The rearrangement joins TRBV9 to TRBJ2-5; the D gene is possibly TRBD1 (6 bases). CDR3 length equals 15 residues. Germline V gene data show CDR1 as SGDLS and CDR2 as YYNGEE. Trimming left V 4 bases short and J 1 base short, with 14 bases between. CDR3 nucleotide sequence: TGTGCCAGCAGCATCATGGGGGCAGCCCAAGAGACCCAGTACTTC. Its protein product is CASSIMGAAQETQYF.

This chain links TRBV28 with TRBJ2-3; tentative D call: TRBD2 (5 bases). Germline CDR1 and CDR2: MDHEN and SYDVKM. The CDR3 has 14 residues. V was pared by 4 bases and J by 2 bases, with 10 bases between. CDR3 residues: CASSSGFFTDTQYF. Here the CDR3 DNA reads TGTGCCAGCAGTTCGGGGTTCTTCACAGATACGCAGTATTTT.

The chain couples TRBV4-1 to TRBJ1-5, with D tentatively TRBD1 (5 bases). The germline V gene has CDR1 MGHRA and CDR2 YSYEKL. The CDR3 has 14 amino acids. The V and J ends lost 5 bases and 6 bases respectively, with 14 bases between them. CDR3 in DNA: TGCGCCAGCAGCGAGAACAGGATGGGTCAGCCCCAGCATTTT. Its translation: CASSENRMGQPQHF.

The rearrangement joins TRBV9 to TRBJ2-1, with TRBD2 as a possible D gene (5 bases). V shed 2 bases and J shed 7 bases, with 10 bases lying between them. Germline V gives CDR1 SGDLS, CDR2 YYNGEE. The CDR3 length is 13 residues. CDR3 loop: CASSVRGLNEQFF. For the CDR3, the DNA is TGTGCCAGCAGCGTTCGGGGTCTTAATGAGCAGTTCTTC.